These 9 T cell receptor beta chains were all obtained from the same sample, sequenced in a study of T cell changes during pregnancy in multiple sclerosis. Assay used: immunoSEQ multiplex PCR; TCRdb lists only in-frame clones, some missing. Counted here are more than 80,000 clones, more than 85% occurring once; the ten biggest clones make up approximately 1.5%. Sequences were derived from peripheral blood, sampled in the first trimester of pregnancy. These TCRs come from a female donor with multiple sclerosis, enrolled in a pregnancy study.

The V call is TRBV5-6, the J call TRBJ1-2; D unclear. The V and J ends lost 5 bases and 4 bases respectively, with 15 bases between them. This CDR3 has 14 residues. Germline CDR1 reads SGHDT; CDR2 reads YYEEEE. The CDR3 DNA is TGTGCCAGCAGTCCAAGCAGGTTCCCCTATGGCTACACCTTC. It specifies CASSPSRFPYGYTF.

The chain has TRBV30 and TRBJ1-4; D not resolved. There are 13 residues in the CDR3. Trimming cost V 1 base and J 7 bases, with 10 bases left between them. The germline V gene encodes CDR1 GTSNPN and CDR2 SVGIG (reference sequence). The CDR3 DNA is TGTGCCTGGAGTGGGCGGGTTGGTGAAAAACTGTTTTTT. This gives the protein CAWSGRVGEKLFF.

J is TRBJ2-7 and V is TRBV5-1; tentatively, D is TRBD1 (5 bases). The germline V and J ends were trimmed by 3 bases and 3 bases, with 13 bases remaining between them. The CDR3 sequence is 14 residues long. Germline CDR1 reads SGHRS; CDR2 reads YFSETQ. CDR3 DNA: TGCGCCAGCAGCTCGCCGACAGCCCTCTACGAGCAGTACTTC. Translated: CASSSPTALYEQYF.

This chain connects TRBV19 to TRBJ2-7; 10 bases align to TRBD2. The germline gives CDR1 LNHDA, CDR2 SQIVND (reference sequence). The CDR3 loop spans 16 amino acids. V lost 3 bases and J lost 8; bases outside the gene matches: 13. CDR3 sequence reads: CASSMSRSGRALKQYF. Written as DNA, the CDR3 is TGTGCCAGTAGTATGAGTCGGAGCGGGAGGGCCCTTAAGCAGTACTTC. Supplemented by reference TRBV19 and TRBJ2-7, the full variable domain reads DGGITQSPKYLFRKEGQNVTLSCEQNLNHDAMYWYRQDPGQGLRLIYYSQIVNDFQKGDIAEGYSVSREKKESFPLTVTSAQKNPTAFYLCASSMSRSGRALKQYFGPGTRLTVT.

The chain has TRBV7-2 and TRBJ2-1; tentatively, D is TRBD2 (5 bases). Trimming took off 5 bases at V and 6 bases at J, with 17 bases between the two ends. This CDR3 has 15 amino acids. CDR1 is SGHTA and CDR2 is FQGNSA in the germline V gene. Written as DNA, the CDR3 is TGTGCCAGCAGCATCGGGGTTCATGTGGGCAATGAGCAGTTCTTC. Translated: CASSIGVHVGNEQFF.

The rearrangement uses TRBV4-1 and TRBJ1-1, with D hard to call. Trimming cost V 3 bases and J 3 bases, with 11 bases left between them. The CDR3 has 14 amino acids. CDR1 and CDR2 from the germline V gene are MGHRA and YSYEKL. The CDR3 region has the DNA TGCGCCAGCAGCCATTTGGGGAGGGACACTGAAGCTTTCTTT. Amino acids: CASSHLGRDTEAFF.

Here the CDR3 DNA reads TGTGCCAGCTCACCAGAGACAGGGGTTGATCATCAGCCCCAGCATTTT. It is translated as CASSPETGVDHQPQHF. The chain joins TRBV18 to TRBJ1-5; 8 bases map to TRBD1. After removal of 2 bases from V and 5 bases from J, the junction contained 8 bases not matched to a gene. Germline CDR1 is KGHSH and CDR2 is LQKENI. The length of the CDR3 is 16 residues.

In its sample, this clone was seen once. The chain uses TRBV7-7 and TRBJ2-2; TRBD2 matches at 11 bases. With V trimmed by 5 bases and J by 5 bases, 10 bases remained unmatched. CDR3 length: 17 amino acids. From germline, CDR1 is SSHAT and CDR2 FNYEAQ (reference sequence). This CDR3 is CASSPTGLAGGTGELFF. The CDR3 region has the DNA TGTGCCAGCAGCCCAACGGGTCTAGCGGGAGGTACCGGGGAGCTGTTTTTT.

This clone was counted a single time. This sequence joins TRBV19 and TRBJ1-4; D is perhaps TRBD1 (6 bases). Trimming removed 7 bases at V and 9 bases at J, with 21 bases between. Germline assignment: CDR1 LNHDA and CDR2 SQIVND (reference sequence). The CDR3 sequence is 15 residues long. The CDR3, as DNA: TGTGCCAGTAAGAGGCGGGGGGCGGATGCGCAAAAACTGTTTTTT. This sequence encodes CASKRRGADAQKLFF.